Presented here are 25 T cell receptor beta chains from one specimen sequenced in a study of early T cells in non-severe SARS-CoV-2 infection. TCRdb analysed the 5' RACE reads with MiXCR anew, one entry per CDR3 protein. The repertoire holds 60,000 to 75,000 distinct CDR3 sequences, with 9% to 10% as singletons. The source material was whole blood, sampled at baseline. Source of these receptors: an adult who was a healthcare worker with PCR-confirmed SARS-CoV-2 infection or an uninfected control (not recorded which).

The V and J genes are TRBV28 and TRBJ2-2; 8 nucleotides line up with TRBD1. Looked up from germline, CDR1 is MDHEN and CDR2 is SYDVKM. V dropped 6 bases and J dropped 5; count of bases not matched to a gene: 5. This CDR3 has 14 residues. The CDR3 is CASRGGQGTGELFF. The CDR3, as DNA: TGTGCCAGCAGGGGCGGACAGGGAACCGGGGAGCTGTTTTTT.

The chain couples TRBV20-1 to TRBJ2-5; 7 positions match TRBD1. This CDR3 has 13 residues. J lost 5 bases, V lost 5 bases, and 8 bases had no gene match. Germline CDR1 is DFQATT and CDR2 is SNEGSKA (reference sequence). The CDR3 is CSASTGVGETQYF. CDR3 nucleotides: TGCAGTGCTTCCACAGGGGTTGGCGAGACCCAGTACTTC.

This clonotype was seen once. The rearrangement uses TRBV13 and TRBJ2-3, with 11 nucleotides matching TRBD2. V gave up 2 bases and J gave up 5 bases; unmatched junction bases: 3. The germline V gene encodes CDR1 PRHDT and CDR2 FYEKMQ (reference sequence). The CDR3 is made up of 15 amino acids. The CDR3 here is CASSLLAGGRDTQYF. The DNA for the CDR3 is TGTGCCAGCAGCTTACTAGCGGGAGGAAGAGATACGCAGTATTTT. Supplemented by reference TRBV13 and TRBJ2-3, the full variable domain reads AAGVIQSPRHLIKEKRETATLKCYPIPRHDTVYWYQQGPGQDPQFLISFYEKMQSDKGSIPDRFSAQQFSDYHSELNMSSLELGDSALYFCASSLLAGGRDTQYFGPGTRLTVL.

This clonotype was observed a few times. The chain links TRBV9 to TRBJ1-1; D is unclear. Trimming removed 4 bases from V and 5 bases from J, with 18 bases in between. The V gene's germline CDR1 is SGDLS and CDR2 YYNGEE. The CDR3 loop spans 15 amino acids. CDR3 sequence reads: CASSPQPGLRTEAFF. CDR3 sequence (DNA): TGTGCCAGCAGCCCACAGCCGGGTTTGAGGACTGAAGCTTTCTTT.

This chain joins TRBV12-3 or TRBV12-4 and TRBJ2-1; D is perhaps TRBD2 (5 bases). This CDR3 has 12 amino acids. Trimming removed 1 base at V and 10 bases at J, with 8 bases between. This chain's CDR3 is CASSLGLAEQFF. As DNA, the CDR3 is TGTGCCAGCAGTTTAGGGCTAGCAGAGCAGTTCTTC.

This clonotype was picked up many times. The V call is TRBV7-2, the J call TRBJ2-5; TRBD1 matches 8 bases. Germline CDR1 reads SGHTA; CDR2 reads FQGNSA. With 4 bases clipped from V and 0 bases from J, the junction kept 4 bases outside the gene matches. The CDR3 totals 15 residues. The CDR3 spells CASSSTGEYQETQYF. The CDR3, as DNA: TGTGCCAGCAGCTCGACAGGGGAGTACCAAGAGACCCAGTACTTC. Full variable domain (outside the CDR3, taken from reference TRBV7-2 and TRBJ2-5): GAGVSQSPSNKVTEKGKDVELRCDPISGHTALYWYRQSLGQGLEFLIYFQGNSAPDKSGLPSDRFSAERTGGSVSTLTIQRTQQEDSAVYLCASSSTGEYQETQYFGPGTRLLVL.

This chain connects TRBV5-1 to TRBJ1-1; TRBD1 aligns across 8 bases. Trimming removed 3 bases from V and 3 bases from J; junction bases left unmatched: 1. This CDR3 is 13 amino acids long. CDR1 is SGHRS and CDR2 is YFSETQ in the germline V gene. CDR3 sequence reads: CASSYRGDTEAFF. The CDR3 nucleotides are TGCGCCAGCAGCTACAGGGGGGACACTGAAGCTTTCTTT.

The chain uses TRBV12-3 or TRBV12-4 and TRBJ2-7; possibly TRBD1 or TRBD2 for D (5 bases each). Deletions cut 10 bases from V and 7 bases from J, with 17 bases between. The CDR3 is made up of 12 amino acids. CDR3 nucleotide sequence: TGTGCCACCAGGGACGGACTGAGGGAGCAGTACTTC. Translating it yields CATRDGLREQYF.

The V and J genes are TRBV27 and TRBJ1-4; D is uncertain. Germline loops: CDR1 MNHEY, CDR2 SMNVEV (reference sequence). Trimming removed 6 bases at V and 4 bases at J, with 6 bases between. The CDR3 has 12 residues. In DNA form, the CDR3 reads TGTGCCAGCAGGCAGAATAATGAAAAACTGTTTTTT. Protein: CASRQNNEKLFF.

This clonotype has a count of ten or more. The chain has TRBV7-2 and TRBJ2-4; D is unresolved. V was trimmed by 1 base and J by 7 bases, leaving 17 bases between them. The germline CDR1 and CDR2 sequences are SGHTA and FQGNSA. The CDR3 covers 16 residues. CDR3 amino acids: CASSLESGLIANIQYF. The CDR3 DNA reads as TGTGCCAGCAGCTTAGAGTCCGGGCTAATCGCCAACATTCAGTACTTC.

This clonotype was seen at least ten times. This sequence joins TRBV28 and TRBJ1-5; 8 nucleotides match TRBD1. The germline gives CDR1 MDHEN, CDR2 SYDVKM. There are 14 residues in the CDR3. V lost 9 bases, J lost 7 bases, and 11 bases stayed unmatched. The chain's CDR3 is CARSLDRAGQPQHF. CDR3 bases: TGTGCCAGATCTTTGGACAGGGCGGGACAGCCCCAGCATTTT.

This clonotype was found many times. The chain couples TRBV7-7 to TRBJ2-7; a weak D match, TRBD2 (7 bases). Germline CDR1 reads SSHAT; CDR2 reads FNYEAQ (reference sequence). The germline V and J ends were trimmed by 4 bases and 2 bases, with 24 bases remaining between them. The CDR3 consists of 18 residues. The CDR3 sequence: CASSSLPGGTRGPYEQYF. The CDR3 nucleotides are TGTGCCAGCAGCTCCCTCCCCGGGGGGACAAGGGGACCCTACGAGCAGTACTTC.

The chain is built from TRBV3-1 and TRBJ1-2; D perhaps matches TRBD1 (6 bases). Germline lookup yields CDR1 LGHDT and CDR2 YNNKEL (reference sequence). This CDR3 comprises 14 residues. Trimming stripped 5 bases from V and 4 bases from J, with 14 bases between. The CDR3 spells CASSTRTDVYGYTF. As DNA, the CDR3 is TGTGCCAGCAGCACCCGGACAGACGTCTATGGCTACACCTTC. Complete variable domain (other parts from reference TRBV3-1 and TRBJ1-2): DTAVSQTPKYLVTQMGNDKSIKCEQNLGHDTMYWYKQDSKKFLKIMFSYNNKELIINETVPNRFSPKSPDKAHLNLHINSLELGDSAVYFCASSTRTDVYGYTFGSGTRLTVV.

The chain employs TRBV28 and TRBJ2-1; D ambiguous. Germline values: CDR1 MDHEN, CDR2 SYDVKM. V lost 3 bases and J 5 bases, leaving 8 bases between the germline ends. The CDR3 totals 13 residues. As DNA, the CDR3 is TGTGCCAGCAGTTTTTCGGCCAACAATGAGCAGTTCTTC. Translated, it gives CASSFSANNEQFF.

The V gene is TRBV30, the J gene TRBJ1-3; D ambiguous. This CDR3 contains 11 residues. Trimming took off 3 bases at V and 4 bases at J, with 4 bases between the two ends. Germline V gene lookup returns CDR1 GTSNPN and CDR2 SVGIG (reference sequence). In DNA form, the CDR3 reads TGTGCCTGGAGGCGAGGAAACACCATATATTTT. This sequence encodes CAWRRGNTIYF.

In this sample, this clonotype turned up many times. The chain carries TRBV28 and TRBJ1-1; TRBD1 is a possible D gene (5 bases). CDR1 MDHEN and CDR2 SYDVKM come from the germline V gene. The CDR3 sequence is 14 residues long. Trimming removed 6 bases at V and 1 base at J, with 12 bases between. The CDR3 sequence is CASSPGRTNTEAFF. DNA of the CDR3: TGTGCCAGCAGCCCGGGACGGACGAACACTGAAGCTTTCTTT.

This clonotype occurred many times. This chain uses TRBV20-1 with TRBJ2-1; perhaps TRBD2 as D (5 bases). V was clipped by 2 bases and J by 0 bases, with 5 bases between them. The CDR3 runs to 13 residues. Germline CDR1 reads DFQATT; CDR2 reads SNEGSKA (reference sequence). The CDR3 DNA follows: TGCAGTGCTAGACGGGGCTCCTACAATGAGCAGTTCTTC. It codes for CSARRGSYNEQFF.

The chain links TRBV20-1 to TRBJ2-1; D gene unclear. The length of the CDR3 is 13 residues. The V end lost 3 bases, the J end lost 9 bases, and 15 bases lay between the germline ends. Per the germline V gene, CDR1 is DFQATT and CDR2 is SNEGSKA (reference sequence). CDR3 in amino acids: CSASLLIGGEQFF. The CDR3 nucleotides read TGCAGTGCTAGCTTGCTAATCGGTGGTGAGCAGTTCTTC.

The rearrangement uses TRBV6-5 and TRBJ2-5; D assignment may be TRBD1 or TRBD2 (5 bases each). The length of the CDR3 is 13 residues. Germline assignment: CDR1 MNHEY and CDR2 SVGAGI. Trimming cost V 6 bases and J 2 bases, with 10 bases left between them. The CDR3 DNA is TGTGCCAGCAGGATGGGACGGCAAGAGACCCAGTACTTC. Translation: CASRMGRQETQYF.

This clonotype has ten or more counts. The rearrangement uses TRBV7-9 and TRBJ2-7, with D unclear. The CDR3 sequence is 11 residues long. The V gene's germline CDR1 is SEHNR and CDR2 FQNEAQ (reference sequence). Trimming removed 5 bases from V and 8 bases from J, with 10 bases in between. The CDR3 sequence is CASSPSTQQYF. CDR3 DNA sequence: TGTGCCAGCAGCCCATCTACACAGCAGTACTTC.

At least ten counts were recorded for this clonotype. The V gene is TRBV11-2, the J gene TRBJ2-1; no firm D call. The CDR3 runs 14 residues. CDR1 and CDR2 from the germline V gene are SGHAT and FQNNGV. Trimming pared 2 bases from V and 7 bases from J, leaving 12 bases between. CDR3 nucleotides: TGTGCCAGCAGCTTAAACCTTTTTGGGAATGAGCAGTTCTTC. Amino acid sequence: CASSLNLFGNEQFF.

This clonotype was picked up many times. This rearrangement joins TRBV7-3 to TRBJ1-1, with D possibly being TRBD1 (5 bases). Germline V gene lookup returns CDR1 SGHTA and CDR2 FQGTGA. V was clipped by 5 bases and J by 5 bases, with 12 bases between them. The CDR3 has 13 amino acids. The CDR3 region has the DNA TGTGCCAGCAGCCTCTCAGGGCAGACTGAAGCTTTCTTT. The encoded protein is CASSLSGQTEAFF.

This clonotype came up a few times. For the CDR3, the DNA is TGTGCCAGCAGTTACCCCCAGGGAACGCTTGGCTATGGCTACACCTTC. Translated: CASSYPQGTLGYGYTF. This rearrangement joins TRBV28 to TRBJ1-2; D may be TRBD1 (5 bases). Germline CDR1 is MDHEN and CDR2 is SYDVKM. V lost 4 bases and J lost 4, with 19 bases in between. The CDR3 spans 16 residues.

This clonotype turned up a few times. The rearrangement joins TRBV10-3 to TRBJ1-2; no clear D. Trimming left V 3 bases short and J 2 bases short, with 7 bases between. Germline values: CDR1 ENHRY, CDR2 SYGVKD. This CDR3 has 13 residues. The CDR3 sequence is CAISDNRNYGYTF. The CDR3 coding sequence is TGTGCCATCAGTGACAACAGAAACTATGGCTACACCTTC.

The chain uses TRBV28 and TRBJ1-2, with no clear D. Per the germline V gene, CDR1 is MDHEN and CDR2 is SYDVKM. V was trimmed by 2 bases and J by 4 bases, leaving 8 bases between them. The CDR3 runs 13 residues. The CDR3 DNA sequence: TGTGCCAGCAGTTTACCCTTCGGCTATGGCTACACCTTC. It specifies CASSLPFGYGYTF.